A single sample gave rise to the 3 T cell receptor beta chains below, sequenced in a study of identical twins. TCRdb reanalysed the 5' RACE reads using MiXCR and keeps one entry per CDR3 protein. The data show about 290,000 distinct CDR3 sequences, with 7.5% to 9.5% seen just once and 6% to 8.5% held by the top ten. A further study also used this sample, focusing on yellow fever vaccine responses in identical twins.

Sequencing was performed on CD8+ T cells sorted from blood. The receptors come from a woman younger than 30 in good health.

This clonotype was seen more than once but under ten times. The CDR3 reads CASSQMEGNYEQYF. The CDR3 region has the DNA TGTGCCAGCAGCCAAATGGAGGGGAACTACGAGCAGTACTTC. The rearrangement joins TRBV7-9 to TRBJ2-7; possible D gene TRBD2, 6 bases. The CDR3 is made up of 14 amino acids. Trimming removed 5 bases from V and 3 bases from J, with 14 bases in between. Germline values: CDR1 SEHNR, CDR2 FQNEAQ (reference sequence).

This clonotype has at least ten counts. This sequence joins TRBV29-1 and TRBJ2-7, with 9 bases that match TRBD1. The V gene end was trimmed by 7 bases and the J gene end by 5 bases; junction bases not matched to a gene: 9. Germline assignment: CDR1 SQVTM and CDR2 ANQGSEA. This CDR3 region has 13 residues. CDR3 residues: CSAPGTGYNEQYF. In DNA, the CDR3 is TGCAGCGCGCCCGGGACAGGGTATAACGAGCAGTACTTC.

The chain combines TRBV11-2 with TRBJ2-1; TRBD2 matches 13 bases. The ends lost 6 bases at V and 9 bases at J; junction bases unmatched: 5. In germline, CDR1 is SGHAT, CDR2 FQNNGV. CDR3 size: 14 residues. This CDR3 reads CASRLGLAGIEQFF. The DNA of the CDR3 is TGTGCCAGCAGGTTGGGACTAGCGGGGATTGAGCAGTTCTTC.